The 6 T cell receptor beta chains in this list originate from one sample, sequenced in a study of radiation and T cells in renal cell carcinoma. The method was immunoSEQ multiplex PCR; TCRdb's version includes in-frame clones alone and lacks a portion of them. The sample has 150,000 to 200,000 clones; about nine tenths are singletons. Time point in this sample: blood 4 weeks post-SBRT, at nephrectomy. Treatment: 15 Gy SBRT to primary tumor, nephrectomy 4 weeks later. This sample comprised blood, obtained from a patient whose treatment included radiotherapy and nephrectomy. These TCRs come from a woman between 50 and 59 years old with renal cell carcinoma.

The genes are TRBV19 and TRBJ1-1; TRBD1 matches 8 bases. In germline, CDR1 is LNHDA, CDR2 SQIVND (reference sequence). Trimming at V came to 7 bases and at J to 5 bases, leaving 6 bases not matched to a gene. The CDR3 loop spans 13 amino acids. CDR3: CASKGQGRTEAFF. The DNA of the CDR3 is TGTGCCAGTAAAGGACAGGGTCGAACTGAAGCTTTCTTT. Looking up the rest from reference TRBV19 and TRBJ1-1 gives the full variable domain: DGGITQSPKYLFRKEGQNVTLSCEQNLNHDAMYWYRQDPGQGLRLIYYSQIVNDFQKGDIAEGYSVSREKKESFPLTVTSAQKNPTAFYLCASKGQGRTEAFFGQGTRLTVV.

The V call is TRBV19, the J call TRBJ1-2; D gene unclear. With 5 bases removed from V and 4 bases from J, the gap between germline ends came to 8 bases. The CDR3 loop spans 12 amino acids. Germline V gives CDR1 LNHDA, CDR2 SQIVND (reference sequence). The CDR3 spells CASSSDVYGYTF. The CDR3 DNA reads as TGTGCCAGTAGTTCGGATGTCTATGGCTACACCTTC.

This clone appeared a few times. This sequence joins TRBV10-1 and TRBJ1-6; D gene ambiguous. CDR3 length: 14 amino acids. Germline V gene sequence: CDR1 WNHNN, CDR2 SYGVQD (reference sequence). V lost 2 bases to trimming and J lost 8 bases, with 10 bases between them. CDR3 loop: CASSEEREDSPLHF. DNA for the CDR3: TGCGCCAGCAGTGAGGAAAGGGAGGATTCACCCCTCCACTTT.

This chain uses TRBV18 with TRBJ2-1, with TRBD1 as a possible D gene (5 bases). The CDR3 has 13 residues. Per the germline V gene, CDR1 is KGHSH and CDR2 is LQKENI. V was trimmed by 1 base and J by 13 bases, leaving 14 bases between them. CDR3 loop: CASSPRGSDFQFF. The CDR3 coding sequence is TGTGCCAGCTCACCACGGGGCAGCGATTTCCAGTTCTTC.

CDR3 sequence (DNA): TGCGCCAGCAGCCAAGTTGGCAACTATGGCTACACCTTC. It codes for CASSQVGNYGYTF. The genes are TRBV4-1 and TRBJ1-2; D gene uncertain. The CDR3 runs to 13 residues. V was clipped by 1 base and J by 2 bases, with 5 bases between them. Germline V gives CDR1 MGHRA, CDR2 YSYEKL.

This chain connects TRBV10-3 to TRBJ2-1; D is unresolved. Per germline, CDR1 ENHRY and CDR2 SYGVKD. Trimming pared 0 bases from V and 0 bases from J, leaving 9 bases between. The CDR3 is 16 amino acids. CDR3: CAISESNPSSYNEQFF. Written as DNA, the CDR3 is TGTGCCATCAGTGAGTCGAATCCAAGCTCCTACAATGAGCAGTTCTTC.